These 29 T cell receptor beta chains were sequenced from one sample in a study of CD8+CD57+ T cells in acquired aplastic anemia. The template used for profiling TCR beta VDJ and CDR3 was genomic DNA. One entry per CDR3 protein results from TCRdb running MiXCR on the reads. The data show 150,000 to 200,000 distinct CDR3 sequences, around 60% seen once. Material for sequencing was sorted CD4+, CD8+, or CD8+CD57+ T cells (not recorded which) from PBMCs. Receptors originate from a human donor in good health.

This clonotype came up once. The chain recombines TRBV5-6 with TRBJ1-1; TRBD1 aligns across 10 bases. CDR1 is SGHDT and CDR2 is YYEEEE in the germline V gene. This CDR3 has 14 amino acids. V gave up 4 bases and J gave up 11 bases; unmatched junction bases: 11. As DNA, the CDR3 is TGTGCCAGCAGCCCGTGGGACAGGGGCCTCTTTGCTTTCTTT. Its protein is CASSPWDRGLFAFF.

The table lists this clonotype with a count of one. The chain has TRBV10-3 and TRBJ2-2; 8 nucleotides match TRBD2. J was trimmed by 1 base and V by 6 bases; bases with no gene match: 4. The CDR3 length is 15 residues. CDR1 and CDR2 from the germline V gene are ENHRY and SYGVKD. The CDR3 nucleotides are TGTGCCATCAGCGCTAGCGGGCAGAACACCGGGGAGCTGTTTTTT. Amino acids: CAISASGQNTGELFF.

This clonotype was detected many times. V and J are TRBV24-1 and TRBJ1-5; D call uncertain. The CDR3 loop spans 10 amino acids. V lost 7 bases to trimming and J lost 6 bases, with 3 bases between them. The germline V gene encodes CDR1 KGHDR and CDR2 SFDVKD. The CDR3 loop reads CATRVQPQHF. CDR3 DNA: TGTGCCACCAGGGTTCAGCCCCAGCATTTT.

This chain connects TRBV9 to TRBJ2-7, with TRBD1 as a possible D gene (6 bases). Germline CDR1 SGDLS, CDR2 YYNGEE. Trimming shortened V by 0 bases and J by 3 bases, and 10 bases separated the two germline ends. CDR3 length equals 14 residues. For the CDR3, the DNA is TGTGCCAGCAGCGTAGTCCCGGACAGCTACGAGCAGTACTTC. This encodes CASSVVPDSYEQYF.

This clonotype was found a few times. A much larger clone differs by one base, so this may be a read error. The chain joins TRBV11-3 to TRBJ2-3; 7 nucleotides agree with TRBD2. Germline CDR1 reads SGHNT; CDR2 reads YENEEA. This CDR3 has 16 amino acids. The DNA for the CDR3 is TGTGCCGGCAGCCCATTAGCGGGTGGGGGCACAGATACGCAGTATTTT. Translating it yields CAGSPLAGGGTDTQYF.

The chain joins TRBV10-3 to TRBJ2-5, with TRBD2 identical over 11 bases. Trimming took 4 bases from V and 2 from J; bases not matched to a gene: 3. Per germline, CDR1 ENHRY and CDR2 SYGVKD. The CDR3 is 15 residues long. CDR3 coding DNA: TGTGCCATCAGTGTTAGCGGGGGGGAACAAGAGACCCAGTACTTC. It translates to CAISVSGGEQETQYF.

The chain has TRBV6-2 or TRBV6-3 and TRBJ1-6; possibly TRBD1 for D (5 bases). Germline lookup yields CDR1 MNHEY and CDR2 SVGEGT. CDR3 length equals 14 residues. Trimming cost V 6 bases and J 5 bases, with 11 bases left between them. CDR3 amino acids: CASSYRLDNSPLHF. CDR3 in DNA: TGTGCCAGCAGCTACAGGTTGGATAATTCACCCCTCCACTTT.

The CDR3 bases are TGTGCCAGCAGCTTTCCCTGGGGACTAGCGGGAGGCCCCAGCTCCTACGAGCAGTACTTC. It specifies CASSFPWGLAGGPSSYEQYF. The rearrangement joins TRBV12-1 to TRBJ2-7; the table's D call TRBD2 went unverified against the DNA. TRBV12-1 is termed a pseudogene. The CDR3 covers 20 residues.

This clonotype was observed a handful of times. CDR3 sequence reads: CAISAAADTGELFF. Written as DNA, the CDR3 is TGTGCCATCAGTGCAGCAGCGGACACCGGGGAGCTGTTTTTT. The chain carries TRBV10-3 and TRBJ2-2; D is possibly TRBD2 (5 bases). Germline CDR1 reads ENHRY; CDR2 reads SYGVKD. The CDR3 consists of 14 residues. Deletions cut 4 bases from V and 3 bases from J, with 9 bases between.

This clonotype was seen a few times. The rearrangement joins TRBV20-1 to TRBJ2-1, with D tentatively TRBD1 (5 bases). CDR1 and CDR2 from the germline V gene are DFQATT and SNEGSKA (reference sequence). CDR3 size: 13 residues. Between the trimmed V and J ends, which lost 6 bases and 5 bases, there was a span of 14 bases. The CDR3 loop is CSADSDFDNEQFF. The CDR3 DNA sequence: TGCAGTGCCGACAGCGACTTCGACAATGAGCAGTTCTTC.

The V and J genes are TRBV9 and TRBJ2-3; 8 bases agree with TRBD2. The CDR3 has 17 residues. CDR1 SGDLS and CDR2 YYNGEE come from the germline V gene. V shed 0 bases, J shed 11 bases, and the junction held 17 bases outside the gene matches. This CDR3 reads CASSVAGGLSSRDEQYF. The CDR3 bases are TGTGCCAGCAGCGTAGCGGGAGGGCTTTCCAGCCGTGATGAGCAGTATTTT.

The V gene is TRBV6-4, the J gene TRBJ1-6, with TRBD1 matching 10 bases. The CDR3 length is 15 residues. V was pared by 2 bases and J by 7 bases, with 2 bases of the junction left unmatched. Germline V gene sequence: CDR1 MRHNA, CDR2 SNTAGT. The CDR3 protein is CASSDRTGGNSPLHF. Written as DNA, the CDR3 is TGTGCCAGCAGTGACCGGACAGGGGGAAATTCACCCCTCCACTTT.

The chain employs TRBV29-1 and TRBJ2-7; no definite D call. The V gene lost 3 bases and the J gene lost 1 base, with 4 bases spanning the gap. This CDR3 has 11 residues. Germline V gives CDR1 SQVTM, CDR2 ANQGSEA. CDR3 sequence reads: CSVDISYEQYF. The CDR3 nucleotides read TGCAGCGTTGATATTTCCTACGAGCAGTACTTC.

This sequence joins TRBV7-9 and TRBJ2-7, with D perhaps TRBD1 (5 bases). V gave up 2 bases and J gave up 2 bases, with 10 bases separating them. The CDR3 is made up of 14 amino acids. Germline V lookup: CDR1 SEHNR, CDR2 FQNEAQ (reference sequence). CDR3 nucleotide sequence: TGTGCCAGCAGCTTACCCGGCAGGGCCTACGAGCAGTACTTC. Protein sequence: CASSLPGRAYEQYF. Complete variable domain (other parts from reference TRBV7-9 and TRBJ2-7): DTGVSQNPRHKITKRGQNVTFRCDPISEHNRLYWYRQTLGQGPEFLTYFQNEAQLEKSRLLSDRFSAERPKGSFSTLEIQRTEQGDSAMYLCASSLPGRAYEQYFGPGTRLTVT.

This clonotype came up a few times. This chain links TRBV10-2 with TRBJ1-2; D gene unclear. The V end lost 4 bases, the J end lost 9 bases, and 15 bases lay between the germline ends. CDR1 WSHSY and CDR2 SAAADI come from the germline V gene. This CDR3 region has 13 residues. In nucleotides, the CDR3 is TGCGCCAGCAGTGGAGTGAGGGCGACAAGCTACACCTTC. Protein product: CASSGVRATSYTF.

V and J are TRBV20-1 and TRBJ2-7; D call uncertain. Trimming took 0 bases from V and 0 from J, leaving 12 bases between them. The CDR3 spans 15 residues. The germline V gene encodes CDR1 DFQATT and CDR2 SNEGSKA (reference sequence). CDR3 residues: CSARDSASNSYEQYF. The CDR3 DNA follows: TGCAGTGCTAGAGATTCGGCGTCGAACTCCTACGAGCAGTACTTC.

CDR3 sequence (DNA): TGTGCCAGCAGTTCAGCTGATCAGCCCCAGCATTTT. This translates into CASSSADQPQHF. The chain is built from TRBV11-1 and TRBJ1-5; D gene uncertain. The V gene lost 6 bases and the J gene lost 5 bases, with 8 bases spanning the gap. This CDR3 contains 12 residues. Germline CDR1 reads SGHAT; CDR2 reads FQDESV (reference sequence).

The gene calls are TRBV24-1 and TRBJ1-1; D ambiguous. Deletions cut 5 bases from V and 0 bases from J, with 6 bases between. The CDR3 has 13 residues. In germline, CDR1 is KGHDR, CDR2 SFDVKD. The CDR3 is CATSGSLNTEAFF. Here the CDR3 DNA reads TGTGCCACCAGTGGCAGCCTGAACACTGAAGCTTTCTTT.

The rearrangement links TRBV10-3 to TRBJ2-1; TRBD2 matches 14 bases. The CDR3 is 16 amino acids. Trimming at V came to 3 bases and at J to 8 bases, leaving 6 bases not matched to a gene. Germline lookup yields CDR1 ENHRY and CDR2 SYGVKD. The CDR3 nucleotides read TGTGCCATCAGTGACTCCGGGACTAGCGGGAGATATGAGCAGTTCTTC. It yields the protein CAISDSGTSGRYEQFF.

This clonotype is a singleton in its sample. The chain combines TRBV7-2 with TRBJ2-3; D might be TRBD2 (6 bases). From germline, CDR1 is SGHTA and CDR2 FQGNSA. Between the trimmed V and J ends, which lost 0 bases and 6 bases, there was a span of 10 bases. This CDR3 has 14 residues. Written as DNA, the CDR3 is TGTGCCAGCAGCTTAGCGCGTGCGGGGGATACGCAGTATTTT. Translating gives CASSLARAGDTQYF.

V is TRBV20-1 and J is TRBJ2-7, with 10 bases identical to TRBD2. Germline V gene sequence: CDR1 DFQATT, CDR2 SNEGSKA (reference sequence). This CDR3 contains 17 residues. The trim removed 0 bases at V and 7 bases at J, leaving 15 bases unmatched. CDR3: CSAREDREREGLWEQYF. The CDR3 bases are TGCAGTGCTAGAGAGGACAGGGAGCGGGAGGGCCTATGGGAGCAGTACTTC.

For this clonotype: The final CDR3 position lacks the conserved phenylalanine or tryptophan, pointing to a likely read error. The V and J genes are TRBV10-3 and TRBJ1-1, with D perhaps matching TRBD1 (5 bases). CDR1 ENHRY and CDR2 SYGVKD come from the germline V gene. Trimming shortened V by 0 bases and J by 5 bases, and 13 bases separated the two germline ends. The CDR3 is made up of 15 amino acids. This chain's CDR3 is CAISESRAEGTEAFS. The CDR3 DNA sequence: TGTGCCATCAGTGAGTCTCGGGCCGAGGGGACTGAAGCTTTCTCT.

Remarks on this clonotype: At one end, the junction sequence differs from germline, possibly due to a read error. This chain links TRBV24-1 with TRBJ2-3, with a tentative D call TRBD2 (7 bases). Germline CDR1 and CDR2: KGHDR and SFDVKD. There are 17 residues in the CDR3. CDR3 nucleotides: TGTGCCGCCAGTGGGGGCGGGAGCTCTTTGGACACAGATACGCAGTATTTT. Its translation is CAASGGGSSLDTDTQYF.

In DNA, the CDR3 is TGTGCCAGCCAGGACAGATGGTACCAAGAGACCCAGTACTTC. Protein: CASQDRWYQETQYF. The chain couples TRBV6-4 to TRBJ2-5, with TRBD1 as a possible D gene (6 bases). The CDR3 is 14 residues long. Trimming took off 8 bases at V and 0 bases at J, with 13 bases between the two ends. CDR1 MRHNA and CDR2 SNTAGT come from the germline V gene.

This clonotype occurred a few times. V is TRBV24-1 and J is TRBJ1-1; no reliable D call. Germline V CDR1 and CDR2: KGHDR, SFDVKD. The CDR3 loop spans 13 amino acids. V lost 4 bases and J lost 8, with 13 bases in between. In nucleotides, the CDR3 is TGTGCCACCAGTGAGCGGGGAGGGTCCGAAGCTTTCTTT. It translates to CATSERGGSEAFF.

The J gene is TRBJ2-3, the V gene TRBV20-1, with 8 nucleotides matching TRBD2. The CDR3 runs 15 residues. The germline V gene encodes CDR1 DFQATT and CDR2 SNEGSKA (reference sequence). Trimming took 5 bases from V and 4 from J; bases not matched to a gene: 11. The CDR3 coding sequence is TGCAGTGCTCTTATAGCGGGGTCAGCTGCAGATACGCAGTATTTT. Its translation is CSALIAGSAADTQYF.

V gene TRBV20-1 combines with J gene TRBJ1-1; 7 nucleotides match TRBD1. Germline V lookup: CDR1 DFQATT, CDR2 SNEGSKA (reference sequence). Trimming at V came to 5 bases and at J to 10 bases, leaving 7 bases not matched to a gene. This CDR3 is built from 11 residues. This CDR3 reads CSAQPDRAAFF. CDR3 sequence (DNA): TGCAGTGCTCAACCCGACAGGGCAGCTTTCTTT.

This clonotype was counted at least ten times. This sequence joins TRBV6-1 and TRBJ2-7; D is possibly TRBD1 (6 bases). This CDR3 contains 12 residues. V lost 10 bases and J 3 bases, leaving 13 bases between the germline ends. Looked up from germline, CDR1 is MNHNS and CDR2 is SASEGT. CDR3 residues: CATEDRFYEQYF. The CDR3 DNA sequence: TGTGCCACCGAAGACAGGTTCTACGAGCAGTACTTC.

The chain uses TRBV29-1 and TRBJ2-1; D is unresolved. The CDR3 is 9 residues long. Trimming removed 3 bases at V and 9 bases at J, with 3 bases between. Germline V lookup: CDR1 SQVTM, CDR2 ANQGSEA. The CDR3 DNA reads TGCAGCGTTGACGGTGAGCAGTTCTTC. Its translation: CSVDGEQFF.